This paragraph covers one TCR beta chain sequence. The assay was immunoSEQ multiplex PCR, and TCRdb's table has in-frame clones only and misses some. The sample holds some 23,000 clones; 86% are singletons and the top ten take approximately 13%. These data belong to a study of T cell changes during pregnancy in multiple sclerosis. V shed 5 bases, J shed 4 bases, and the junction held 8 bases outside the gene matches. This CDR3 spans 14 amino acids. Germline loops: CDR1 MNHEY, CDR2 SMNVEV (reference sequence). The material sequenced was CD8+ T cells from peripheral blood mononuclear cells, taken in the first trimester of pregnancy. The receptor was derived from a female donor in good health, enrolled as a control in a pregnancy study. J is TRBJ2-7 and V is TRBV27; 7 bases agree with TRBD1. For the CDR3, the DNA is TGTGCCAGCAGTCACCCGGGACAGCTATACGAGCAGTACTTC. Its protein product is CASSHPGQLYEQYF.